This is a list of T cell receptor beta chains from one sample in a study of blood T cell repertoires in COVID-19. Sequenced by immunoSEQ multiplex PCR; TCRdb stores in-frame clones only, minus some. The sample comprises approximately 300,000 clones, 70% to 90% of which are singletons, and approximately 3.3% rests with the top ten. Input material: peripheral blood. These receptors were collected from a woman in her 40s with acute or convalescent COVID-19. Both conserved end residues are part of each CDR3. The order of the fields is CDR3 protein, V gene.

CDR3 protein: CASSMGTGGSTDTQYF
V gene: TRBV19

CDR3 protein: CASCKRGGTTYNEQFF
V gene: TRBV3-1/TRBV3-2

CDR3 protein: CASSRAEFSTDTQYF
V gene: TRBV27

CDR3 protein: CATRQGNGYTF
V gene: TRBV19

CDR3 protein: CASSLAAVSNQPQHF
V gene: TRBV27

CDR3 protein: CASSPPSSYGYTF
V gene: TRBV18

CDR3 protein: CASSWDRGPGANVLTF
V gene: TRBV19

CDR3 protein: CASRTGGGYTF
V gene: TRBV2

CDR3 protein: CASSPEQGGGYTF
V gene: TRBV5-6

CDR3 protein: CASSLQAGNTEAFF
V gene: TRBV5-4

CDR3 protein: CASSWGEVGTGMETQYF
V gene: TRBV5-6

CDR3 protein: CASSEGGSSYNSPLHF
V gene: TRBV7-9

CDR3 protein: CASSDGVRPSSYNEQFF
V gene: TRBV6-1

CDR3 protein: CASSKREGRQGQGNYGYTF
V gene: TRBV21-1

CDR3 protein: CASSEQGFTQPQHF
V gene: TRBV10-2

CDR3 protein: CASSPPAGATEAFF
V gene: TRBV9

CDR3 protein: CASSFSGQGGGYTF
V gene: TRBV27

CDR3 protein: CASSMETGLLREAAGYTF
V gene: TRBV5-1

CDR3 protein: CASNEGSSYNSPLHF
V gene: TRBV28

CDR3 protein: CASSSPGQGLEAFF
V gene: TRBV11-2

CDR3 protein: CASSSLTVENTEAFF
V gene: TRBV5-8

CDR3 protein: CASLQGLNEQFF
V gene: TRBV10-2

CDR3 protein: CASSFSAGVLTDTQYF
V gene: TRBV3-1/TRBV3-2

CDR3 protein: CASSSGTVNEKLFF
V gene: TRBV5-1

CDR3 protein: CASSYVVQFKDTQYF
V gene: TRBV6-2/TRBV6-3

CDR3 protein: CATSSLVTGYHSPDTQYF
V gene: TRBV15